The sequence of this T cell receptor beta chain was determined in a study of neurological immune-mediated disorders. There are many counts of this clonotype. TCRdb recomputed calls from the 5' RACE reads with MiXCR, one row per CDR3 protein. This sample has approximately 31,000 distinct CDR3 sequences, with 4% to 5.5% found just once. This TCR was sampled from a young man in good health. Sequenced: PBMCs.

CDR3 in DNA: TGCAGTGCTTATAAGACAGGAACTTATAATTCACCCCTCCACTTT. It is translated as CSAYKTGTYNSPLHF. This chain joins TRBV20-1 and TRBJ1-6, with D possibly being TRBD1 (6 bases). Trimming took off 5 bases at V and 4 bases at J, with 15 bases between the two ends. This CDR3 contains 15 residues. Germline CDR1 DFQATT, CDR2 SNEGSKA (reference sequence).